The 18 T cell receptor beta chains in this list originate from one sample, sequenced in a study of T cell responses to AZD1222 COVID-19 vaccine. Measured with immunoSEQ multiplex PCR; TCRdb has only the in-frame clones, and not every one. The top ten hold about 2.1% of the sample, which has 140,000 or so clones, 92% seen once. Sequencing used peripheral blood, obtained on day 0 of AZD1222 vaccination. These receptors came from an adult in good health.

This clone was seen once. The chain uses TRBV5-4 and TRBJ1-2; D is uncertain. The V gene lost 1 base and the J gene lost 4 bases, with 8 bases spanning the gap. The CDR3 sequence is 13 residues long. Germline CDR1 SGHNT, CDR2 YYREEE (reference sequence). CDR3 coding DNA: TGTGCCAGCAGCTTGCTGGGCTCCTATGGCTACACCTTC. It yields the protein CASSLLGSYGYTF.

V is TRBV7-2 and J is TRBJ2-7; D is possibly TRBD1 (6 bases). The germline V and J ends were trimmed by 1 base and 2 bases, with 12 bases remaining between them. This CDR3 comprises 15 residues. Germline values: CDR1 SGHTA, CDR2 FQGNSA. Here the CDR3 reads CASSLDGTTAYEQYF. As DNA, the CDR3 is TGTGCCAGCAGCTTAGACGGGACAACAGCCTACGAGCAGTACTTC.

This chain joins TRBV5-1 and TRBJ2-7; 7 nucleotides line up with TRBD1. The germline V gene encodes CDR1 SGHRS and CDR2 YFSETQ. This CDR3 has 14 amino acids. The ends lost 5 bases at V and 5 bases at J; junction bases unmatched: 10. In DNA, the CDR3 is TGCGCCAGCAGTTCCGAACAGGGGATGGACGAGCAGTACTTC. Residues: CASSSEQGMDEQYF.

The count of this clone is one. The chain couples TRBV4-3 to TRBJ1-3, with D possibly being TRBD1 (6 bases). CDR1 and CDR2 from the germline V gene are LGHNA and YSLEER. Deletions cut 3 bases from V and 2 bases from J, with 14 bases between. The CDR3 is 16 residues long. CDR3 DNA: TGCGCCAGCAGCCATTCCGACAGGTCTACTGGAAACACCATATATTTT. Protein: CASSHSDRSTGNTIYF.

This clone was detected only once. The chain employs TRBV3-1 (or the pseudogene TRBV3-2) and TRBJ2-5; TRBD2 might be the D (5 bases). Germline V gene lookup returns CDR1 LGHDT and CDR2 YNNKEL (reference sequence). Trimming cost V 8 bases and J 5 bases, with 24 bases left between them. The CDR3 has 16 amino acids. Here the CDR3 reads CASWAGVEGWSETQYF. For the CDR3, the DNA is TGTGCCAGCTGGGCGGGTGTAGAGGGATGGTCGGAGACCCAGTACTTC.

The V call is TRBV7-2, the J call TRBJ2-7; 9 bases are a match to TRBD1. This CDR3 region has 15 residues. Germline-derived CDR1 and CDR2 are SGHTA and FQGNSA. Trimming cost V 5 bases and J 4 bases; bases outside gene matches: 9. Here the CDR3 reads CASSIHRDRAYEQYF. The DNA of the CDR3 is TGTGCCAGCAGCATACACCGGGACAGGGCTTACGAGCAGTACTTC.

CDR3 sequence: CASSTLSTGVSSYEQYF. DNA for the CDR3: TGTGCCAGCAGCACCCTCTCGACAGGGGTGAGCTCCTACGAGCAGTACTTC. V is TRBV7-2 and J is TRBJ2-7; 8 bases align to TRBD1. Germline V CDR1 and CDR2: SGHTA, FQGNSA. V gave up 5 bases and J gave up 0 bases; unmatched junction bases: 12. The CDR3 has 17 amino acids.

This clone was recorded only once. The V gene is TRBV19, the J gene TRBJ1-6, with 8 nucleotides matching TRBD1. This CDR3 spans 14 amino acids. The V segment lost 6 bases and the J segment 12 bases; nucleotides outside the gene matches: 10. Germline CDR1 is LNHDA and CDR2 is SQIVND (reference sequence). The CDR3 region is CASSGTGREGPLHF. Written as DNA, the CDR3 is TGTGCCAGTAGCGGGACAGGCCGAGAGGGACCCCTCCACTTT.

The V call is TRBV10-3, the J call TRBJ2-2, with D maybe TRBD2 (6 bases). Germline CDR1 ENHRY, CDR2 SYGVKD. V gave up 8 bases and J gave up 1 base, with 11 bases separating them. The length of the CDR3 is 14 residues. CDR3 sequence reads: CAIGLQVNTGELFF. DNA of the CDR3: TGTGCCATCGGACTACAGGTGAACACCGGGGAGCTGTTTTTT.

A note on this clone: Other DNA sequences within the sample encode an identical CDR3. The chain joins TRBV3-1 (or the pseudogene TRBV3-2) to TRBJ1-2, with 8 bases aligning to TRBD1. The CDR3 extends over 14 amino acids. Per the germline V gene, CDR1 is LGHDT and CDR2 is YNNKEL (reference sequence). V lost 3 bases and J lost 2; bases outside the gene matches: 2. In DNA, the CDR3 is TGTGCCAGCAGCCAGGGGACAGGAAACTATGGCTACACCTTC. It translates to CASSQGTGNYGYTF.

The rearrangement joins TRBV19 to TRBJ1-4, with a possible D match to TRBD1 (6 bases). The CDR3 has 13 residues. CDR1 LNHDA and CDR2 SQIVND come from the germline V gene (reference sequence). V lost 9 bases to trimming and J lost 8 bases, with 16 bases between them. The CDR3 sequence: CASQGWVEEKLFF. In DNA, the CDR3 is TGTGCCAGCCAGGGGTGGGTCGAGGAAAAACTGTTTTTT.

This chain connects TRBV27 to TRBJ1-1; no firm D call. V was cut by 5 bases and J by 11 bases, with 24 bases left in between. Germline lookup yields CDR1 MNHEY and CDR2 SMNVEV (reference sequence). This CDR3 spans 15 amino acids. The CDR3 spells CASSGPIKGKRMAFF. The CDR3 DNA is TGTGCCAGCAGTGGCCCGATAAAAGGGAAAAGGATGGCTTTCTTT.

This chain links TRBV19 with TRBJ1-1; D not certain. The CDR3 has 12 amino acids. Germline V lookup: CDR1 LNHDA, CDR2 SQIVND (reference sequence). The V and J ends lost 5 bases and 3 bases respectively, with 7 bases between them. The CDR3, as DNA: TGTGCCAGTAGTGGAGGTTACACTGAAGCTTTCTTT. Translated: CASSGGYTEAFF.

This clone came up once. V usage is TRBV13 and J usage is TRBJ2-2; D assignment may be TRBD1 or TRBD2 (5 bases each). The CDR3 loop spans 16 amino acids. Per the germline V gene, CDR1 is PRHDT and CDR2 is FYEKMQ (reference sequence). Trimming shortened V by 2 bases and J by 7 bases, and 17 bases separated the two germline ends. Here the CDR3 DNA reads TGTGCCAGCAGCTTAAACCTGGGACGATGGGGCGGGGAGCTGTTTTTT. Amino acids: CASSLNLGRWGGELFF.

The rearrangement joins TRBV9 to TRBJ2-4, with D possibly matching TRBD2 (5 bases). CDR3 size: 14 residues. The ends were cut back, 3 bases at V and 1 base at J, with 8 bases in the middle. CDR1 and CDR2 from the germline V gene are SGDLS and YYNGEE. CDR3 DNA sequence: TGTGCCAGCAGCGGAGGACTCGCCAAAAACATTCAGTACTTC. Residues: CASSGGLAKNIQYF. Using reference TRBV9 and TRBJ2-4 for the parts outside the CDR3, the full variable domain is DSGVTQTPKHLITATGQRVTLRCSPRSGDLSVYWYQQSLDQGLQFLIQYYNGEERAKGNILERFSAQQFPDLHSELNLSSLELGDSALYFCASSGGLAKNIQYFGAGTRLSVL.

The V gene is TRBV7-3, the J gene TRBJ1-5; perhaps TRBD1 as D (5 bases). Germline V CDR1 and CDR2: SGHTA, FQGTGA. Trimming took 4 bases from V and 1 from J, leaving 14 bases between them. CDR3 length: 16 residues. CDR3 sequence (DNA): TGTGCCAGCAGCTCCCAACAGGTATTAAGCAATCAGCCCCAGCATTTT. Encoded protein: CASSSQQVLSNQPQHF.

The V and J genes are TRBV5-6 and TRBJ1-4; a possible D gene is TRBD1 (5 bases). This CDR3 contains 16 residues. V was cut by 2 bases and J by 6 bases, with 17 bases left in between. Per germline, CDR1 SGHDT and CDR2 YYEEEE. CDR3 nucleotide sequence: TGTGCCAGCAGCTTCTTCCGCAGGGTTGCGGATGAAAAACTGTTTTTT. Translated, it gives CASSFFRRVADEKLFF.

V usage is TRBV7-2 and J usage is TRBJ1-1, with 8 bases that match TRBD1. Germline CDR1 SGHTA, CDR2 FQGNSA. J lost 3 bases, V lost 2 bases, and 5 bases had no gene match. The CDR3 extends over 15 amino acids. The CDR3 reads CASSLHRGMDTEAFF. The CDR3 bases are TGTGCCAGCAGCTTACACAGGGGGATGGACACTGAAGCTTTCTTT.